The rows below give T cell receptor beta chains drawn from one sample of a study of cytomegalovirus exposure and HLA in healthy donors. The data were produced by immunoSEQ multiplex PCR, yet TCRdb's version contains in-frame clones alone and is incomplete. The sample contains almost 85,000 clones, around four fifths of which appear only once. The specimen was PBMCs. The source is a male donor in good health and CMV-seropositive. Each CDR3 is given with its conserved first and last residue. D genes are given only for firm matches. Clone size is stated in some rows and not others, as once, few, many or a class when expanded.

V gene	D gene	J gene	clone size	CDR3 length	CDR3 protein	CDR3 DNA
TRBV30	TRBD1	TRBJ1-5	few	12	CAWDREVQPQHF	TGTGCCTGGGACAGGGAGGTCCAGCCCCAGCATTTT
TRBV6-6	NA	TRBJ2-7	NA	14	CASSQVGGSYEQYF	TGTGCCAGCAGTCAAGTCGGAGGCTCCTACGAGCAGTACTTC
TRBV7-9	TRBD2	TRBJ2-1	NA	17	CASSLRASGTSYNEQFF	TGTGCCAGCAGCTTAAGGGCTAGCGGGACCTCCTACAATGAGCAGTTCTTC
TRBV27	TRBD2	TRBJ2-7	NA	15	CASSLGLAGVGEQYF	TGTGCCAGCAGTCTCGGACTAGCGGGAGTTGGCGAGCAGTACTTC
TRBV28	TRBD2	TRBJ2-2	NA	15	CASSLSSGKAGELFF	TGTGCCAGCAGTTTATCTAGCGGGAAGGCCGGGGAGCTGTTTTTT
TRBV28	TRBD2	TRBJ2-1	NA	15	CASSFDSGKYNEQFF	TGTGCCAGCAGTTTCGATAGCGGGAAATACAATGAGCAGTTCTTC
TRBV6-4	NA	TRBJ2-6	NA	16	CASSDRQSSGANVLTF	TGTGCCAGCAGTGACCGACAGTCCTCTGGGGCCAACGTCCTGACTTTC
TRBV7-2	NA	TRBJ1-1	NA	14	CASSLQGMNTEAFF	TGTGCCAGCAGCCTACAGGGCATGAACACTGAAGCTTTCTTT
TRBV11-2	NA	TRBJ1-1	few	15	CASSLSQGLNTEAFF	TGTGCCAGCAGCTTAAGTCAGGGGTTGAACACTGAAGCTTTCTTT
TRBV15	TRBD1	TRBJ1-4	NA	13	CATSRQGNEKLFF	TGCGCCACCAGCAGACAGGGGAATGAAAAACTGTTTTTT
TRBV7-2	NA	TRBJ1-5	few	13	CASSFGLFQPQHF	TGTGCCAGCAGCTTTGGGCTTTTTCAGCCCCAGCATTTT
TRBV2	NA	TRBJ1-5	NA	15	CASRVGERSNQPQHF	TGTGCCAGTAGAGTAGGGGAAAGAAGCAATCAGCCCCAGCATTTT
TRBV21-1	NA	TRBJ2-7	NA	14	CASSYQQGLYEQYF	TGTGCCAGCAGCTACCAACAGGGCCTCTACGAGCAGTACTTC
TRBV6-1	NA	TRBJ1-2	NA	14	CASSESVYNYGYTF	TGTGCCAGCAGTGAAAGCGTATATAACTATGGCTACACCTTC
TRBV15	NA	TRBJ1-4	NA	12	CATSSRAEKLFF	TGTGCCACCAGCAGCAGGGCTGAAAAACTGTTTTTT
TRBV15	TRBD2	TRBJ2-7	NA	15	CATSRDILAGGEQYF	TGTGCCACCAGCAGAGATATACTAGCGGGAGGCGAGCAGTACTTC
TRBV6-6	TRBD1	TRBJ1-4	once	16	CASRRGTGPNNEKLFF	TGTGCCAGCAGACGAGGGACAGGGCCAAATAATGAAAAACTGTTTTTT
TRBV7-9	TRBD1	TRBJ2-2	NA	17	CASSLDREAPLTGELFF	TGTGCTAGCAGCTTAGACAGGGAAGCACCCCTCACCGGGGAGCTGTTTTTT
TRBV14	NA	TRBJ2-3	NA	16	CASSPIAAGSTDTQYF	TGTGCCAGCAGCCCAATAGCTGCGGGGAGCACAGATACGCAGTATTTT
TRBV9	NA	TRBJ2-2	NA	16	CASSVATGWSTGELFF	TGTGCCAGCAGCGTAGCTACAGGTTGGAGCACCGGGGAGCTGTTTTTT
TRBV28	NA	TRBJ1-2	once	12	CASRPPQGGYTF	TGTGCCAGCAGACCCCCGCAGGGTGGCTACACCTTC
TRBV27	NA	TRBJ1-1	NA	19	CASSLVAPGLGSGSAEAFF	TGTGCCAGCAGTTTAGTGGCTCCGGGGTTGGGTTCTGGGAGCGCTGAAGCTTTCTTT
TRBV6-4	TRBD1	TRBJ1-5	NA	14	CASSPGQGGQPQHF	TGTGCCAGCAGTCCGGGACAGGGGGGTCAGCCCCAGCATTTT
TRBV5-1	NA	TRBJ1-2	NA	13	CASSLGDSYGYTF	TGCGCCAGCAGCTTGGGCGACAGCTATGGCTACACCTTC
TRBV15	NA	TRBJ1-1	NA	15	CATSRDWGLGTEAFF	TGTGCCACCAGCAGAGATTGGGGGCTCGGGACTGAAGCTTTCTTT
TRBV5-4	TRBD1	TRBJ2-7	once	13	CASSKGQGYEQYF	TGTGCCAGCAGCAAGGGACAGGGCTACGAGCAGTACTTC
TRBV28	TRBD1	TRBJ1-1	NA	15	CASSIGTAGNTEAFF	TGTGCCAGCAGTATCGGGACAGCGGGGAACACTGAAGCTTTCTTT
TRBV7-2	NA	TRBJ1-2	NA	15	CASSPGRQGFYGYTF	TGTGCCAGCAGCCCGGGGAGGCAGGGCTTCTACGGCTACACCTTC
TRBV10-3	NA	TRBJ2-7	NA	11	CAISNSGEQYF	TGTGCCATCTCCAATTCAGGGGAGCAGTACTTC
TRBV28	NA	TRBJ1-2	once	16	CASSGTRGQLNYGYTF	TGTGCCAGCAGTGGGACAAGGGGACAACTTAACTATGGCTACACCTTC
TRBV2	TRBD2	TRBJ2-5	once	16	CASSRTSGSYQETQYF	TGTGCCAGCAGCCGGACTAGCGGGAGTTACCAAGAGACCCAGTACTTC
TRBV15	NA	TRBJ2-7	NA	13	CATSRDRSYEQYF	TGTGCCACCAGCAGAGATCGCTCCTACGAGCAGTACTTC
TRBV28	TRBD2	TRBJ2-3	NA	15	CASTPWEGGTDTQYF	TGTGCCAGCACCCCTTGGGAGGGCGGCACAGATACGCAGTATTTT
TRBV6-6	NA	TRBJ1-1	few	12	CASSPLGREAFF	TGTGCCAGCAGCCCCCTTGGCAGGGAAGCTTTCTTT
TRBV5-1	NA	TRBJ2-7	NA	13	CASSSNTGYEQYF	TGCGCCAGCAGCTCCAACACAGGCTACGAGCAGTACTTC
TRBV25-1	NA	TRBJ2-7	few	13	CASSESGRYEQYF	TGTGCCAGCAGTGAAAGCGGGCGGTACGAGCAGTACTTC
TRBV4-1	TRBD1	TRBJ1-6	NA	15	CASSPGTGINSPLHF	TGCGCCAGCAGCCCAGGGACAGGGATTAATTCACCCCTCCACTTT
TRBV19	NA	TRBJ2-3	NA	12	CASSTQGNTQYF	TGTGCCAGTAGTACCCAGGGGAATACGCAGTATTTT
TRBV7-9	NA	TRBJ1-2	once	14	CASSLGWGLGGYTF	TGTGCCAGCAGCCTGGGGTGGGGGCTTGGAGGCTACACCTTC
TRBV7-6	NA	TRBJ1-5	NA	13	CASSREERQPQHF	TGTGCCAGCAGTCGAGAGGAGAGGCAGCCCCAGCATTTT
TRBV7-3	NA	TRBJ2-3	NA	15	CASSLTGGSTDTQYF	TGTGCCAGCAGCTTAACCGGCGGGAGCACAGATACGCAGTATTTT
TRBV6-1	NA	TRBJ1-5	NA	13	CASSGSFNQPQHF	TGTGCCAGCAGTGGTAGTTTCAATCAGCCCCAGCATTTT
TRBV29-1	TRBD2	TRBJ2-1	NA	12	CSVETSGNEQFF	TGCAGCGTTGAAACTAGCGGAAATGAGCAGTTCTTC
TRBV27	NA	TRBJ1-1	NA	14	CASSETRGAVEAFF	TGTGCCAGCAGTGAGACTAGGGGCGCGGTTGAAGCTTTCTTT
TRBV27	TRBD1	TRBJ1-3	NA	14	CASRPTGRGNTIYF	TGTGCCAGCAGACCGACAGGGAGAGGAAACACCATATATTTT
TRBV6-1	NA	TRBJ2-2	NA	17	CASSEVPGGGLTGELFF	TGTGCCAGCAGTGAAGTCCCTGGAGGGGGCTTGACCGGGGAGCTGTTTTTT
TRBV19	TRBD1	TRBJ1-2	NA	15	CASSAPGQNNFGYTF	TGTGCCAGTAGTGCACCGGGACAGAATAACTTTGGCTACACCTTC
TRBV28	TRBD1	TRBJ1-3	NA	15	CASSLPLTGLDTIYF	TGTGCCAGCAGTTTACCCCTGACAGGGTTGGACACCATATATTTT
TRBV4-2	NA	TRBJ1-2	NA	16	CASSRATGGRNDGYTF	TGTGCCAGCAGCCGCGCAACAGGCGGAAGAAACGATGGCTACACCTTC
TRBV30	TRBD2	TRBJ2-1	NA	16	CAWSGHSSGRSDEQFF	TGTGCCTGGAGCGGGCATTCTAGCGGGAGGAGTGATGAGCAGTTCTTC
TRBV30	NA	TRBJ2-1	NA	12	CAWTRGDFEQFF	TGTGCCTGGACGAGAGGGGACTTTGAGCAGTTCTTC
TRBV6-4	TRBD1	TRBJ2-3	NA	15	CASSEGDSSTDTQYF	TGTGCCAGCAGTGAAGGGGACAGTAGCACAGATACGCAGTATTTT
TRBV25-1	NA	TRBJ2-5	NA	14	CASRGPFGQETQYF	TGTGCCAGCAGGGGCCCTTTCGGCCAAGAGACCCAGTACTTC
TRBV5-6	NA	TRBJ2-4	NA	14	CASSSTLAKNIQYF	TGTGCCAGCAGCTCCACTTTAGCCAAAAACATTCAGTACTTC
TRBV5-6	TRBD2	TRBJ2-5	NA	17	CASSLGLAGGPAETQYF	TGTGCCAGCAGCTTGGGACTAGCGGGAGGGCCGGCGGAGACCCAGTACTTC
TRBV19	NA	TRBJ2-7	NA	13	CASSFGNNYEQYF	TGTGCCAGTAGTTTCGGTAATAACTACGAGCAGTACTTC
TRBV18	TRBD1	TRBJ2-5	once	14	CASSPGTGLETQYF	TGTGCCAGCTCACCCGGGACAGGGTTGGAGACCCAGTACTTC
TRBV18	NA	TRBJ2-5	NA	17	CASSPAAGGPRGETQYF	TGTGCCAGCTCACCTGCGGCGGGAGGCCCCAGGGGGGAGACCCAGTACTTC
TRBV5-1	NA	TRBJ1-4	NA	15	CASTNRTATNEKLFF	TGCGCCAGTACTAATCGGACAGCAACTAATGAAAAACTGTTTTTT
TRBV9	NA	TRBJ2-3	NA	16	CASSRAWGGSTDTQYF	TGTGCCAGCAGCAGGGCTTGGGGCGGTAGCACAGATACGCAGTATTTT